This T cell receptor beta chain was profiled in a study of CD8 T cells in acute hepatitis C reinfection. Study-wide results and caveats: All groups preferentially used TRBV04 and TRBV06, which was not due to overrepresentation in the naive pool.

This CDR3 contains 12 residues. CDR1 and CDR2 from the germline V gene are MNHEY and SVGAGI. V was cut by 5 bases and J by 2 bases, with 7 bases left in between. The repertoire was sequenced with immunoSEQ multiplex PCR; TCRdb's copy has only in-frame clones and lacks some. The data contain some 38,000 clones, about 87% of them singletons. The time point was: naive CD8 control sorted from an acute-time-point sample. Points on this clone: Its specificity is unknown.

The chain recombines TRBV6-5 with TRBJ2-7; D call uncertain. The source of this sequence is a man aged 25 to 45 with chronic hepatitis C. Sequencing was done on a sample of naive CD8+ T cells from PBMCs. For the CDR3, the DNA is TGTGCCAGCAGTCCGGACCCCTACGAGCAGTACTTC. Translation gives CASSPDPYEQYF.